This record looks at one TCR beta chain sequence and its context. Which antigen it targets is not known. No base quality values were provided; no much bigger clone lies one nucleotide off. The sample is drawn from a study of CD8+ T cells in alopecia areata (dated by TCRdb to the late 2010s). Notes on the research overall: To study T cell clonal expansion in alopecia areata, the researchers applied high-throughput TCRbeta sequencing to both the C3H/HeJ mouse model and human patients. Human TCRbeta sequencing covered scalp tissue and sorted CD4+ and CD8+ peripheral blood T cells from patchy and totalis/universalis alopecia areata patients and healthy controls. Clonality in the scalp was compared among normal scalp (n=4), patchy alopecia areata scalp (n=8), and alopecia totalis/universalis scalp (n=8). RNA came from the PAXgene miRNA kit for fixed scalp, the miRNeasy kit for PBMCs, and the RNeasy kit for mouse skin. immunoSEQ multiplex PCR using 35 Vbeta forward primers and 13 Jbeta reverse primers was used to amplify TCRbeta CDR3 regions.

Summary of the overall study and its limitations: Shared TCR sequences between patients were less evident than in mice, which may be partly attributable to HLA diversity in the patient population. Compared with normal scalp, lesional scalp had higher clonality and more expanded CD8+ clones, particularly in alopecia totalis/universalis, a pattern that suggests antigenic drive. Scalp TCR repertoire analysis is complicated because resident alphabeta T cells in normal human skin are also sequenced, whereas mouse skin is dominated by gammadelta T cells.

Trimming costs V 6 bases and J 1 base, and their ends lie 12 bases apart. Spanning cysteine to phenylalanine, the CDR3 consists of 14 amino acids. CDR3 DNA only is kept here, 42 bases in frame from base 1. The germline V gene provides CDR1 MGHRA and CDR2 YSYEKL. The protocol used for the library was the immunoSEQ multiplex PCR assay. RNA was extracted from all samples and reverse transcribed into cDNA as template for TCR sequencing. First-strand cDNA was synthesized using SuperScript III with a 2:1 mix of oligo-dT and random hexamers. A synthetic immune receptor repertoire was used to gauge amplification bias, and whatever bias remained was removed computationally. On the study's bioinformatics: Raw reads were preprocessed to remove errors, and CDR3 was defined according to IMGT conventions as the region from the conserved cysteine to phenylalanine. To get clonality, Shannon entropy was normalized by log2 of the number of productive unique TCRs and the result was subtracted from 1. Scalp TCRbeta sequences were cross-referenced with sorted blood CD4 and CD8 repertoires so that the CD4 or CD8 identity of scalp clones could be inferred. In its TCRdb copy, this immuneACCESS table keeps in-frame sequences only and misses some clones. Where compared with another copy, unresolved V genes explain less than half of these, and the others have no known cause. That table supplies the V and J calls and clone size; D and trimming were determined from the DNA. In all, the sample holds 37,000 or so clones, and around 50% of those were seen once. The leading ten clones occupy about 1.8% of the sample.

In about 5 patients from the biomarker study, CD4+ cells were sorted further to obtain CD25+CD127- cells. Lesional scalp punch biopsies and peripheral blood were collected from alopecia areata patients. PBMCs were isolated by density centrifugation and stained for CD3, CD4 and CD8, and CD4+ and CD8+ T cells were sorted on a FACSAria. Untreated alopecia areata patients were recruited as part of a multicenter biomarker study. The sequencing sample was made of CD4+ Tregs sorted from blood. The source of this sequence is a human donor with alopecia areata. The sequence links TRBV4-1 to TRBJ1-1, with no confident D gene call. This receptor has the CDR3 CASRGSLKNTEAFF. The DNA sequence reads TGCGCCAGCAGAGGCTCCCTAAAGAACACTGAAGCTTTCTTT.